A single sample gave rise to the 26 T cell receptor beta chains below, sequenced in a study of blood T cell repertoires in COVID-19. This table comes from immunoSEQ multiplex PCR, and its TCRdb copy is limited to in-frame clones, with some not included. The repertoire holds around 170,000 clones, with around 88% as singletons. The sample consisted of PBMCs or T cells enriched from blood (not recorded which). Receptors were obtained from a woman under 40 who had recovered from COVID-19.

The CDR3 sequence: CASSVSGGAYGYTF. In DNA, the CDR3 is TGTGCCAGCAGCGTCTCAGGGGGCGCGTATGGCTACACCTTC. This chain connects TRBV7-2 to TRBJ1-2; 8 bases line up with TRBD1. The CDR3 loop spans 14 amino acids. Germline V lookup: CDR1 SGHTA, CDR2 FQGNSA. Losses at the gene ends were 5 bases for V and 5 bases for J; bases not matched to a gene: 7. The full variable domain, with the rest looked up from reference TRBV7-2 and TRBJ1-2, is GAGVSQSPSNKVTEKGKDVELRCDPISGHTALYWYRQSLGQGLEFLIYFQGNSAPDKSGLPSDRFSAERTGGSVSTLTIQRTQQEDSAVYLCASSVSGGAYGYTFGSGTRLTVV.

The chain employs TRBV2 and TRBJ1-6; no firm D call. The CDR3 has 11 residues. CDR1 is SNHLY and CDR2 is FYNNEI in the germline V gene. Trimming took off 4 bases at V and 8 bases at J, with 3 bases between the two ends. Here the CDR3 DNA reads TGTGCCAGCAGTGGCGATTCACCCCTCCACTTT. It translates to CASSGDSPLHF.

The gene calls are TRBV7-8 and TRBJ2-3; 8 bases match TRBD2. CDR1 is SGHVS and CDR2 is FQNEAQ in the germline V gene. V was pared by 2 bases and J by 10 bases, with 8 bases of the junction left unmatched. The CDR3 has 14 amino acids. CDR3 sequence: CASSLRVAGSPQYF. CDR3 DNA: TGTGCCAGCAGCTTAAGGGTAGCGGGATCACCGCAGTATTTT.

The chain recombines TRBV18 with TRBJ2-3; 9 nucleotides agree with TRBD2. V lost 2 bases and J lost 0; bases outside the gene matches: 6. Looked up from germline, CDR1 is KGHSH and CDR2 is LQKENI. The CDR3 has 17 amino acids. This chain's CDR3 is CASSPGPAGGSTDTQYF. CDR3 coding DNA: TGTGCCAGCTCACCAGGCCCGGCGGGAGGGAGCACAGATACGCAGTATTTT.

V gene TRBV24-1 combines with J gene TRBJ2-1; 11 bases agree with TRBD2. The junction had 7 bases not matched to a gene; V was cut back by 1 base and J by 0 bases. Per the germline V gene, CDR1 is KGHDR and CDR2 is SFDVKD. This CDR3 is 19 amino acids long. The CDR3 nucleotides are TGTGCCACCAGTGATTTCGGGACTAGCGGACCTAGCTCCTACAATGAGCAGTTCTTC. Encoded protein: CATSDFGTSGPSSYNEQFF.

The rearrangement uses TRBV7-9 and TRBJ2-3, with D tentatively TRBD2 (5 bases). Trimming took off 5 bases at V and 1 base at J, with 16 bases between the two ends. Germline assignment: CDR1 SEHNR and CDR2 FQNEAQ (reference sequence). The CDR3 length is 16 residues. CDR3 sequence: CASSPAGVMGTDTQYF. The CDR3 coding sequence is TGTGCCAGCAGCCCCGCCGGGGTTATGGGCACAGATACGCAGTATTTT.

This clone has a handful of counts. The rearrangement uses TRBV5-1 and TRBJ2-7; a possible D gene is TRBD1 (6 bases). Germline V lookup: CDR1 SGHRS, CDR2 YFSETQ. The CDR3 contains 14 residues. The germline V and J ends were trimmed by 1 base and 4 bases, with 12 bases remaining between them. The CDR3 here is CASSLTGTPYEQYF. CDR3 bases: TGCGCCAGCAGCTTGACAGGGACCCCTTACGAGCAGTACTTC.

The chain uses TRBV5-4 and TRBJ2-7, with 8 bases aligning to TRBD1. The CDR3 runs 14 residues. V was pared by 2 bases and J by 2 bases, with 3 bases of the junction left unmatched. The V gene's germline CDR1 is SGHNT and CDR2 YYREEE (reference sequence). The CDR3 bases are TGTGCCAGCAGCTTCGGGACAGGACCCTACGAGCAGTACTTC. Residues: CASSFGTGPYEQYF.

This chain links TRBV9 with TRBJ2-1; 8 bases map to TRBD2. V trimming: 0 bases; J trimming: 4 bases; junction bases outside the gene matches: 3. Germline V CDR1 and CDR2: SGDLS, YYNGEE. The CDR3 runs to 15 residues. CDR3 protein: CASSVGTSHYNEQFF. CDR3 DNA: TGTGCCAGCAGCGTAGGGACTAGCCATTACAATGAGCAGTTCTTC.

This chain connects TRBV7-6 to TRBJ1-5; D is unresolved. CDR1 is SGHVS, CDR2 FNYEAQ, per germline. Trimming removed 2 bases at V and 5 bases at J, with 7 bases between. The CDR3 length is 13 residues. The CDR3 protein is CASSLIGDQPQHF. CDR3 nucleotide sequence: TGTGCCAGCAGCTTAATCGGTGATCAGCCCCAGCATTTT.

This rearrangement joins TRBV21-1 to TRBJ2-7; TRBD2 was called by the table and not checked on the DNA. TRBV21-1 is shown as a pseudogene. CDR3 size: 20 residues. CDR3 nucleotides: TGTGCCAGCAGCGGCCAAGGGCAGCTTGGAGGGGAGGGCATGATCTACGAGCAGTACTTC. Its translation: CASSGQGQLGGEGMIYEQYF.

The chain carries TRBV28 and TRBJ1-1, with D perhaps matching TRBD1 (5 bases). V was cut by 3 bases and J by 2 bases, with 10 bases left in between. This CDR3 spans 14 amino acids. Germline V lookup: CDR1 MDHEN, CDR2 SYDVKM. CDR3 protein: CASSFRTPNTEAFF. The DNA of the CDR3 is TGTGCCAGCAGTTTCAGGACACCTAACACTGAAGCTTTCTTT. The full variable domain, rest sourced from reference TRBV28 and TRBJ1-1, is DVKVTQSSRYLVKRTGEKVFLECVQDMDHENMFWYRQDPGLGLRLIYFSYDVKMKEKGDIPEGYSVSREKKERFSLILESASTNQTSMYLCASSFRTPNTEAFFGQGTRLTVV.

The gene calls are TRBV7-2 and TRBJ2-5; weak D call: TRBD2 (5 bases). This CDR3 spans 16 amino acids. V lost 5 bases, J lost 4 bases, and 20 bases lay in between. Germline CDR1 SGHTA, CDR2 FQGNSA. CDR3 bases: TGTGCCAGCAGCAGGTTTGGGAGCAGGTTTGGAGAGACCCAGTACTTC. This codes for CASSRFGSRFGETQYF.

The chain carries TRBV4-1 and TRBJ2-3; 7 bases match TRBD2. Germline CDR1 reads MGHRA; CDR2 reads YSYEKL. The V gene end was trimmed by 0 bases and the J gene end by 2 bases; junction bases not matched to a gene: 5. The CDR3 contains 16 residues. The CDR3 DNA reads TGCGCCAGCAGCCAAGAAGCGGGATGGTTCACAGATACGCAGTATTTT. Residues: CASSQEAGWFTDTQYF.

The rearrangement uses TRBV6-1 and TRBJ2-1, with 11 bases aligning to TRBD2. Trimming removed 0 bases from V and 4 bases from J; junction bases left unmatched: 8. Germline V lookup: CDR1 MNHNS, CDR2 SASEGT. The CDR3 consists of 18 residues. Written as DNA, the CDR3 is TGTGCCAGCAGTGAAGCACTAGCGGGAGCCCCCTTTTACAATGAGCAGTTCTTC. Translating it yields CASSEALAGAPFYNEQFF.

DNA for the CDR3: TGTGCCACCAGCAGAGATCTCGGGAACACTGAAGCTTTCTTT. Its translation is CATSRDLGNTEAFF. V is TRBV15 and J is TRBJ1-1; D is unclear. Deletions cut 0 bases from V and 1 base from J, with 6 bases between. The CDR3 has 14 residues. Germline assignment: CDR1 LNHNV and CDR2 YYDKDF (reference sequence).

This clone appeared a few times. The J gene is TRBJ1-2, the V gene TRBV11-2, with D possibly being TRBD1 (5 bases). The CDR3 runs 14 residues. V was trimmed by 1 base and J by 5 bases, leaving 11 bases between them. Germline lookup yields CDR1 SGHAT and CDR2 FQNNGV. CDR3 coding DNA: TGTGCCAGCAGCTTAGGGACACCCTCATATGGCTACACCTTC. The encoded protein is CASSLGTPSYGYTF. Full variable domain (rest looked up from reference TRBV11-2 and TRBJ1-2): EAGVAQSPRYKIIEKRQSVAFWCNPISGHATLYWYQQILGQGPKLLIQFQNNGVVDDSQLPKDRFSAERLKGVDSTLKIQPAKLEDSAVYLCASSLGTPSYGYTFGSGTRLTVV.

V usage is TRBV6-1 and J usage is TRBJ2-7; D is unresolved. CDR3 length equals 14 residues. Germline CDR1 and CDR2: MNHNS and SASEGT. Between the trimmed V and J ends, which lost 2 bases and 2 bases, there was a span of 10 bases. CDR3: CASSENVQPYEQYF. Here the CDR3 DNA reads TGTGCCAGCAGTGAAAACGTACAGCCCTACGAGCAGTACTTC.

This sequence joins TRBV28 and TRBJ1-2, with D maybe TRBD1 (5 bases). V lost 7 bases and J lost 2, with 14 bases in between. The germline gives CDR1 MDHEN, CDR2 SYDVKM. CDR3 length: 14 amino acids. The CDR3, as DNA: TGTGCCAGCATTGGAAAGGGGCGCAACTATGGCTACACCTTC. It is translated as CASIGKGRNYGYTF.

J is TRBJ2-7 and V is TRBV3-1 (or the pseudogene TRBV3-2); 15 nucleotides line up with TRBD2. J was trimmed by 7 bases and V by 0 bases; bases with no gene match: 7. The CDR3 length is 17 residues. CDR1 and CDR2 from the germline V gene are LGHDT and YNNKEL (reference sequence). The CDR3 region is CASSQDRTSGRAVEQYF. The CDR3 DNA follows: TGTGCCAGCAGCCAAGATCGGACTAGCGGGAGGGCCGTAGAGCAGTACTTC.

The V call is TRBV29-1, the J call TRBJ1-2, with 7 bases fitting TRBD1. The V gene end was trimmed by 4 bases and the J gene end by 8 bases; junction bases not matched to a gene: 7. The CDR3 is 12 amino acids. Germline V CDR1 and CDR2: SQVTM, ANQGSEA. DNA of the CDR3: TGCAGCGTTGCGACAGGGCTCGAGGGCTACACCTTC. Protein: CSVATGLEGYTF.

DNA for the CDR3: TGTGCCAGCAGCTCCTATCTGGTGGCGGGGGGCGGGGAGCTGTTTTTT. Amino acids: CASSSYLVAGGGELFF. The genes are TRBV7-9 and TRBJ2-2; 8 bases fit TRBD2. Looked up from germline, CDR1 is SEHNR and CDR2 is FQNEAQ (reference sequence). The junction had 11 bases not matched to a gene; V was cut back by 4 bases and J by 7 bases. The CDR3 consists of 16 residues.

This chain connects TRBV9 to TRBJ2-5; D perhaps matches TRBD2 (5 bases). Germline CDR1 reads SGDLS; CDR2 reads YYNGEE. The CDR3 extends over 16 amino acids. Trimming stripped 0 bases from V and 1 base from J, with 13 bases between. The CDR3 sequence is CASSVGRASVQETQYF. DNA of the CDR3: TGTGCCAGCAGCGTAGGGCGGGCCTCTGTCCAAGAGACCCAGTACTTC.

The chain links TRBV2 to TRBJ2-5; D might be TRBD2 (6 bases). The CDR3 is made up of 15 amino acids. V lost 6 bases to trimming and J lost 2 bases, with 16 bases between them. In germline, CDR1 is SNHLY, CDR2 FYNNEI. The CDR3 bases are TGTGCCAGCAGCCCCGAGACTAGTCGGCAAGAGACCCAGTACTTC. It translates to CASSPETSRQETQYF.

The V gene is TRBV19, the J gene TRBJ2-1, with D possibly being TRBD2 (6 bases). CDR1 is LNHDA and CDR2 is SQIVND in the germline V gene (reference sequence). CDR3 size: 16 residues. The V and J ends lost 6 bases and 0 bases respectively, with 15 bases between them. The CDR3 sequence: CASSWDLANSYNEQFF. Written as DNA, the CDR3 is TGTGCCAGTAGCTGGGATCTAGCGAACTCCTACAATGAGCAGTTCTTC.

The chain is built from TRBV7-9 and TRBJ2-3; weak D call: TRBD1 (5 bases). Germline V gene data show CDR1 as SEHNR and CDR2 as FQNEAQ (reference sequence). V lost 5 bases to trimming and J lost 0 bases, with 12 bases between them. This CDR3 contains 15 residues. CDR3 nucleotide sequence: TGTGCCAGCAGCCCGATAGGGGCGAGCACAGATACGCAGTATTTT. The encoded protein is CASSPIGASTDTQYF.